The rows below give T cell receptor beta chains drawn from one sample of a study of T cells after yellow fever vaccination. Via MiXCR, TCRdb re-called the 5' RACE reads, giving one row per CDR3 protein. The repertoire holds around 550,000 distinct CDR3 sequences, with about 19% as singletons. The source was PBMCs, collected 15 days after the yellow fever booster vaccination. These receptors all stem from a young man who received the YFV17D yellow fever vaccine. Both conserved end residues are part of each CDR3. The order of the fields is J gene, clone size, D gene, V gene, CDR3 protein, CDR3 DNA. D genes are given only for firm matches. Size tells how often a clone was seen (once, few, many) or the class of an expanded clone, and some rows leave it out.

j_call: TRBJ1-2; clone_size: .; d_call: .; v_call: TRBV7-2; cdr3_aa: CASSLVAQGYGYTF; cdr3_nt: TGTGCCAGCAGCTTAGTGGCCCAGGGATATGGCTACACCTTC
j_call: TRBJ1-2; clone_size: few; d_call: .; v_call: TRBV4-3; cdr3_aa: CASSQDSDSGDYGYTF; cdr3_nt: TGCGCCAGCAGCCAAGATAGCGACTCGGGCGACTATGGCTACACCTTC
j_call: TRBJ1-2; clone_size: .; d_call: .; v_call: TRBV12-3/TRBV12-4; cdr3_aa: CASSSQLGPRGYGYTF; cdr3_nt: TGTGCCAGCAGTTCTCAATTGGGCCCTAGGGGCTATGGCTACACCTTC
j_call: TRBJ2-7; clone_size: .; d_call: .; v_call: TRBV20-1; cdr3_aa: CSGLSDYEQYF; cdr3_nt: TGCAGTGGGCTGAGTGACTACGAGCAGTACTTC
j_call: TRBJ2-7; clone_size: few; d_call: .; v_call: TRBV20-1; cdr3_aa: CSASHSWRQGGDEQYF; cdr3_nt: TGCAGTGCTAGCCATTCATGGCGCCAGGGGGGGGACGAGCAGTACTTC
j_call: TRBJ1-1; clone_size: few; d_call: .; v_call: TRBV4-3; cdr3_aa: CASSQHFRDPREEAFF; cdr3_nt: TGCGCCAGCAGCCAACATTTTCGGGACCCCCGGGAGGAAGCTTTCTTT
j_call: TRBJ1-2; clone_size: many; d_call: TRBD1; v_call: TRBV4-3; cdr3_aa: CASSQDRAFYGYTF; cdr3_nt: TGCGCCAGCAGCCAGGACAGGGCCTTCTATGGCTACACCTTC
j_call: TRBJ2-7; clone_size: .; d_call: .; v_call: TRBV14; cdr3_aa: CASSHVGHEQYF; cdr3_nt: TGTGCCAGCAGCCACGTTGGCCACGAGCAGTACTTC
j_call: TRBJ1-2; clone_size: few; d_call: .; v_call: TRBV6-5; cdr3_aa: CASSSAGGGGYTF; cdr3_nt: TGTGCCAGCAGTTCCGCGGGAGGGGGGGGCTACACCTTC
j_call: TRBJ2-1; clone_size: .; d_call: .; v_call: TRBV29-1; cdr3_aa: CSVGLGSTPYNEQFF; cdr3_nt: TGCAGCGTTGGTCTGGGTTCTACTCCTTACAATGAGCAGTTCTTC
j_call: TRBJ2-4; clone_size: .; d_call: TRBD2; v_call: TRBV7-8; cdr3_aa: CASSSGVAGLAKNIQYF; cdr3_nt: TGTGCCAGCAGCTCCGGGGTAGCGGGATTAGCCAAAAACATTCAGTACTTC
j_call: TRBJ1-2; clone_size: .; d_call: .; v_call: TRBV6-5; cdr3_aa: CASSYQFRTEGNYGYTF; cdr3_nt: TGTGCCAGCAGTTACCAATTTCGGACTGAGGGAAACTATGGCTACACCTTC
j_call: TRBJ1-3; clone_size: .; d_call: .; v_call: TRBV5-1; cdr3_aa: CASSEGSGEPVNTIYF; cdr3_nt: TGCGCCAGCAGCGAGGGATCAGGGGAACCTGTGAACACCATATATTTT
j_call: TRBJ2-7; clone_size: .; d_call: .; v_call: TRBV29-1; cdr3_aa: CSVEDRARGSTLGYEQYF; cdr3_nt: TGCAGCGTTGAAGATCGGGCCCGGGGCAGCACCCTCGGGTACGAGCAGTACTTC
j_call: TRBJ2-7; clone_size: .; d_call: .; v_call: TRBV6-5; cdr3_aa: CASSSPHKSYEQYF; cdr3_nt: TGTGCCAGCAGTTCCCCTCATAAATCCTACGAGCAGTACTTC
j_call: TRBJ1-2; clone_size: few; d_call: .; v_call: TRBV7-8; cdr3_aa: CASSLDGTSVYGYTF; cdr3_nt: TGTGCCAGCAGCTTAGATGGGACATCCGTCTATGGCTACACCTTC
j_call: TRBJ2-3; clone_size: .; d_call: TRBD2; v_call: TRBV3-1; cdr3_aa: CASSHGTSGRATQYF; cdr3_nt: TGTGCCAGCAGCCACGGGACTAGCGGGAGGGCGACGCAGTATTTT
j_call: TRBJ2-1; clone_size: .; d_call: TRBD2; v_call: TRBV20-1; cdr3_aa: CSARAASGRTYNEQFF; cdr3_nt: TGCAGTGCTAGAGCCGCTAGCGGGAGGACTTACAATGAGCAGTTCTTC
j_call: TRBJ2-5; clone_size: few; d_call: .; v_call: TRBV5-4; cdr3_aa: CASSLVSTGGVETQYF; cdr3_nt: TGTGCCAGCAGCTTAGTTTCGACAGGAGGGGTGGAGACCCAGTACTTC
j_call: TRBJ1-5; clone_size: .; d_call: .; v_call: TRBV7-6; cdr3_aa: CAGSFSLNQPQHF; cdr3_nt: TGTGCCGGCAGCTTTTCCCTCAATCAGCCCCAGCATTTT
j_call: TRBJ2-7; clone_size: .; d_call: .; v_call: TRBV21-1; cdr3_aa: CASSIIKEGIYEQYF; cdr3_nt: TGTGCCAGCAGCATAATCAAGGAGGGGATTTACGAGCAGTACTTC
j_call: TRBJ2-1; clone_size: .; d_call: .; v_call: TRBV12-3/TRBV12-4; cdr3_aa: CASRGDLQGSYNEQFF; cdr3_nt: TGTGCCAGCAGGGGGGACTTACAAGGGAGCTACAATGAGCAGTTCTTC
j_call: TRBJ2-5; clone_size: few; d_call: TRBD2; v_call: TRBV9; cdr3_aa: CASSKGVAGYQETQYF; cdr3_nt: TGTGCCAGCAGTAAAGGGGTAGCGGGGTACCAAGAGACCCAGTACTTC
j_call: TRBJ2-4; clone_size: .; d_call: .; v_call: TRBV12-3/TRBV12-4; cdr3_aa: CASSPQIAKNIQYF; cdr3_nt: TGTGCCAGCAGTCCCCAAATAGCCAAAAACATTCAGTACTTC
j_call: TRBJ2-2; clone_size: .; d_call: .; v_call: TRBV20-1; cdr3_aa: CSASQTRLANTGELFF; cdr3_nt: TGCAGTGCTAGTCAAACTAGACTTGCGAACACCGGGGAGCTGTTTTTT
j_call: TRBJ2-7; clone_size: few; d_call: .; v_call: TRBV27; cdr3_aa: CASSWSGEPHEQYF; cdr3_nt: TGTGCCAGCAGTTGGTCGGGGGAGCCCCACGAGCAGTACTTC
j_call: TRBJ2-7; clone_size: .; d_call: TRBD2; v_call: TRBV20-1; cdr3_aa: CSASPSGAYEQYF; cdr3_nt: TGCAGTGCCTCCCCTAGCGGGGCCTACGAGCAGTACTTC
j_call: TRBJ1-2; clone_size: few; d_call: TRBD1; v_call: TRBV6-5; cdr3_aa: CASSSTDRAGGYTF; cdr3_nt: TGTGCCAGCAGTTCCACGGACAGGGCAGGTGGCTACACCTTC
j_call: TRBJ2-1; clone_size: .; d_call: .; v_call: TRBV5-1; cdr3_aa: CASSHQPGDPSYNEQFF; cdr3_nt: TGCGCCAGCAGCCACCAACCGGGGGACCCCTCCTACAATGAGCAGTTCTTC
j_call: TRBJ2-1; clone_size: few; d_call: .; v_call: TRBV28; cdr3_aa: CASRGVAGAYNEQFF; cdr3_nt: TGTGCCAGCCGGGGGGTGGCAGGGGCGTACAATGAGCAGTTCTTC
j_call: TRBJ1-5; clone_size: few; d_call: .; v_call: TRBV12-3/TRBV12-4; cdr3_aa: CASRENYQPQHF; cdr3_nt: TGTGCCAGCAGGGAAAACTATCAGCCCCAGCATTTT
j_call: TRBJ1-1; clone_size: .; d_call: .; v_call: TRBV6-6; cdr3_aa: CAYVGGNTEAFF; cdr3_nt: TGTGCCTACGTAGGGGGGAACACTGAAGCTTTCTTT
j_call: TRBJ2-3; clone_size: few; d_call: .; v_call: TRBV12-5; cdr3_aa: CASAKGTDHTDTQYF; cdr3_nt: TGTGCTAGTGCCAAGGGGACGGATCACACAGATACGCAGTATTTT
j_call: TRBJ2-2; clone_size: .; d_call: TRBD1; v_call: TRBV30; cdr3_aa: CAWGQGTGELFF; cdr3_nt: TGTGCCTGGGGACAGGGTACCGGGGAGCTGTTTTTT
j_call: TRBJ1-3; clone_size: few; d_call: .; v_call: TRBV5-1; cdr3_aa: CASSLGQILSGNTIYF; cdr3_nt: TGCGCCAGCAGCTTGGGACAGATCCTCTCTGGAAACACCATATATTTT
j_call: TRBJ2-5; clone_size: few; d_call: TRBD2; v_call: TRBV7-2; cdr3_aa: CASSLRLAALGETQYF; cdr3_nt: TGTGCCAGCAGCCTGAGACTAGCGGCCCTCGGGGAGACCCAGTACTTC
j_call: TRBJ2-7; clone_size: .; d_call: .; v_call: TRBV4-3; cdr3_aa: CASSQDRRRSSYEQYF; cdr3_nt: TGCGCCAGCAGCCAAGACAGGAGGCGGAGCTCCTACGAGCAGTACTTC
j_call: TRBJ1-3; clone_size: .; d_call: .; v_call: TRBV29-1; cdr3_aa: CSVLSNSGNTIYF; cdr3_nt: TGCAGCGTTCTGTCGAACTCTGGAAACACCATATATTTT
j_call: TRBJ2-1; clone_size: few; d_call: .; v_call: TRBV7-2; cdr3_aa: CASSLGAGVRQEQFF; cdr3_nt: TGTGCCAGCAGCTTGGGGGCGGGAGTACGGCAGGAGCAGTTCTTC
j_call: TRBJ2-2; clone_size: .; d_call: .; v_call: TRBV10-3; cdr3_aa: CAISESVGNTGELFF; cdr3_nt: TGTGCCATCAGTGAGTCGGTTGGTAACACCGGGGAGCTGTTTTTT
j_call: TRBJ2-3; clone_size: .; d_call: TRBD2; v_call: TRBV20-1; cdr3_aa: CSALPRPGAGTSGRETDTQYF; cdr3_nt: TGCAGTGCTCTACCTCGGCCCGGCGCCGGGACTAGCGGGAGGGAAACAGATACGCAGTATTTT
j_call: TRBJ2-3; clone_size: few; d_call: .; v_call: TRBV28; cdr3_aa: CASSLGLSAPGPRLGSATDTQYF; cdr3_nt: TGTGCCAGCAGTTTGGGCCTTTCGGCTCCAGGGCCTCGACTAGGTAGCGCCACAGATACGCAGTATTTT
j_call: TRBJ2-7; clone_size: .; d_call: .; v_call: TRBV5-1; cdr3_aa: CASSHTGFEQYF; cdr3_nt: TGCGCCAGCAGCCACACAGGGTTCGAGCAGTACTTC
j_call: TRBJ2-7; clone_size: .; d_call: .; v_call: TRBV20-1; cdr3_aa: CSASAPGRTPRAYEQYF; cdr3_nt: TGCAGTGCTAGCGCCCCCGGACGGACTCCCCGGGCCTACGAGCAGTACTTC